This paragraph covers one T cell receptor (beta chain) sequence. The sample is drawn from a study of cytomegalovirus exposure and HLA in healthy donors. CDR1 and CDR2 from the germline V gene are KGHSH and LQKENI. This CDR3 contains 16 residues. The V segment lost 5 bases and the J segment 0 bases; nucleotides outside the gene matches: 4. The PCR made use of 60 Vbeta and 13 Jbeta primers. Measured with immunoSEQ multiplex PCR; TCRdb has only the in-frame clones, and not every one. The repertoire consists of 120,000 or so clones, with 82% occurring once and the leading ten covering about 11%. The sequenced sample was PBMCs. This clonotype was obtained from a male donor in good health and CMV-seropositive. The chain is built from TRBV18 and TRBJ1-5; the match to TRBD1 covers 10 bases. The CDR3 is CASSVDRGPSNQPQHF. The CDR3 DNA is TGTGCCAGCTCAGTTGACAGGGGGCCTAGCAATCAGCCCCAGCATTTT. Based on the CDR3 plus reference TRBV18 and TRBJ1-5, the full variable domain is NAGVMQNPRHLVRRRGQEARLRCSPMKGHSHVYWYRQLPEEGLKFMVYLQKENIIDESGMPKERFSAEFPKEGPSILRIQQVVRGDSAAYFCASSVDRGPSNQPQHFGDGTRLSIL.